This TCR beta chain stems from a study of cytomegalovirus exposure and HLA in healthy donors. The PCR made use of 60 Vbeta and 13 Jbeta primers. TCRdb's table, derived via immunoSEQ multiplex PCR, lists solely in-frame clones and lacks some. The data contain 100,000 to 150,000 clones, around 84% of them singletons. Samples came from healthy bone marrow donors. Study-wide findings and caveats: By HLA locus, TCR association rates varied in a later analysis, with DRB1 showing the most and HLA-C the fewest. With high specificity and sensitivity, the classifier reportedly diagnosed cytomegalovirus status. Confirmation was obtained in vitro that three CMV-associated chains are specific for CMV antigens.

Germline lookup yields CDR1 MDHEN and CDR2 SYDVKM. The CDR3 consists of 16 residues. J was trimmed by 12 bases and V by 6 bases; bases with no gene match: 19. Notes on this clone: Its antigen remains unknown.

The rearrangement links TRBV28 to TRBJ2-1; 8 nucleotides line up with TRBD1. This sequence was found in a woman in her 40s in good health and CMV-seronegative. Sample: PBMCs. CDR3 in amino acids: CASSFSGTGFAQPQFF. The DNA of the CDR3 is TGTGCCAGCAGCTTCTCCGGGACAGGCTTCGCACAACCGCAGTTCTTC. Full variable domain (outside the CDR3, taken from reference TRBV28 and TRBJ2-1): DVKVTQSSRYLVKRTGEKVFLECVQDMDHENMFWYRQDPGLGLRLIYFSYDVKMKEKGDIPEGYSVSREKKERFSLILESASTNQTSMYLCASSFSGTGFAQPQFFGPGTRLTVL.